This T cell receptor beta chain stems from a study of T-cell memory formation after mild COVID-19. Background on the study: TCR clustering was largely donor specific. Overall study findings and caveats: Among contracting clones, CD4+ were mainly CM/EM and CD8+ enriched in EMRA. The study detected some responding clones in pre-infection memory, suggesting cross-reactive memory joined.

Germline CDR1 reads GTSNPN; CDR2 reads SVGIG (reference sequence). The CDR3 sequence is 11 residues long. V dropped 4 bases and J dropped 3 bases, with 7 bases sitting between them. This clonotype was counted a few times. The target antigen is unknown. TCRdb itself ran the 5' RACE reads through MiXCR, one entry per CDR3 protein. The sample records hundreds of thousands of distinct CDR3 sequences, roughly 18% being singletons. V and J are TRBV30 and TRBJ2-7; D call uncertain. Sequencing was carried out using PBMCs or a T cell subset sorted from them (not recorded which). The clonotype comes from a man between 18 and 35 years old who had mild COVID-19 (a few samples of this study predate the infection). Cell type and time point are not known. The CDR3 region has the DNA TGTGCCTGGAACGACGGCTACGAGCAGTACTTC. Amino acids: CAWNDGYEQYF.